A single sample gave rise to the 17 T cell receptor beta chains below, sequenced in a study of identical twins (dated by TCRdb to 2016 to 2017). Libraries were made using 5' RACE. Reads for this sample came from an Illumina HiSeq 2000. The public sequencing data were trimmed at Q25 with fastp and processed into clonotypes with MiXCR by TCRdb, which kept only in-frame beta chains. When rows share a CDR3 protein, they turn into one entry using the most common DNA and genes. In all, the sample holds 200,000 to 250,000 distinct CDR3 sequences, and about 7.5% of those were seen once. The ten biggest clones cover 1.9% of the sample. These records were also assigned to another study, of yellow fever vaccine responses in identical twins.

Sequenced sample: memory (CD45RO+) T cells sorted from blood. According to the study, the label for this sample's cell subset or site signals: CD45RO+ enriched T cells. Every receptor here comes from a woman aged 18 to 35 in good health.

The V gene is TRBV5-1, the J gene TRBJ1-6, with D unclear. The CDR3 is made up of 15 amino acids. The germline V gene has CDR1 SGHRS and CDR2 YFSETQ. Trimming cost V 2 bases and J 6 bases, with 12 bases left between them. This CDR3 reads CASSLGSPGNSPLHF. CDR3 in DNA: TGCGCCAGCAGCTTAGGGAGCCCGGGTAATTCACCCCTCCACTTT.

This clonotype was found many times. The chain links TRBV2 to TRBJ2-1; D uncertain. Trimming took off 0 bases at V and 1 base at J, with 4 bases between the two ends. CDR1 SNHLY and CDR2 FYNNEI come from the germline V gene. This CDR3 comprises 14 residues. The CDR3 loop is CASSEASSYNEQFF. In nucleotides, the CDR3 is TGTGCCAGCAGTGAAGCTAGTTCCTACAATGAGCAGTTCTTC.

This clonotype occurred a few times. One junction end does not reproduce the germline sequence, and a read error may be involved. This chain joins TRBV9 and TRBJ2-5; 8 nucleotides align to TRBD2. The CDR3 is made up of 15 amino acids. Per germline, CDR1 SGDLS and CDR2 YYNGEE. CDR3 region: CASSVRGGSQESQYF. DNA of the CDR3: TGTGCCAGCAGCGTACGCGGGGGGAGTCAAGAGTCCCAGTACTTC.

Details on this clonotype: The junction does not match germline at one end; this may be a read error. This chain links TRBV10-3 with TRBJ2-7, with 9 nucleotides matching TRBD1. Germline values: CDR1 ENHRY, CDR2 SYGVKD. The CDR3 runs to 16 residues. The CDR3 bases are TGTGCCATCAGGGAGTTAAAGGGACAGGGAATTTACGAGCAGTACTTC. Its translation is CAIRELKGQGIYEQYF.

This clonotype was counted between two and nine times. J is TRBJ2-3 and V is TRBV18; the D is unclear. Trimming removed 3 bases from V and 3 bases from J, with 13 bases in between. Germline-derived CDR1 and CDR2 are KGHSH and LQKENI. The CDR3 has 15 residues. The CDR3 nucleotides read TGTGCCAGCTCACCGGACCCTCAGAGGACAGATACGCAGTATTTT. Translation: CASSPDPQRTDTQYF.

This clonotype was detected only a few times. The rearrangement joins TRBV27 to TRBJ2-3; D uncertain. Germline V lookup: CDR1 MNHEY, CDR2 SMNVEV (reference sequence). V was trimmed by 1 base and J by 0 bases, leaving 8 bases between them. The CDR3 consists of 15 residues. The CDR3 region has the DNA TGTGCCAGCAGTTTATATAGGTCTAGCACAGATACGCAGTATTTT. Protein product: CASSLYRSSTDTQYF.

CDR3 amino acids: CSVSAGDPSIEQFF. CDR3 DNA sequence: TGCAGCGTGAGCGCGGGAGATCCCTCCATTGAGCAGTTCTTC. This chain connects TRBV29-1 to TRBJ2-1, with 7 bases lining up with TRBD2. This CDR3 contains 14 residues. The germline gives CDR1 SQVTM, CDR2 ANQGSEA. V gave up 6 bases and J gave up 9 bases; unmatched junction bases: 14.

This clonotype was counted a few times. V is TRBV7-9 and J is TRBJ2-7; TRBD2 aligns across 7 bases. From germline, CDR1 is SEHNR and CDR2 FQNEAQ (reference sequence). CDR3 length: 17 residues. J gave up 3 bases and V 4 bases, and 15 bases lay outside the gene matches. The chain's CDR3 is CASSCLETSEPLYEQYF. The CDR3 nucleotides are TGTGCCAGCAGCTGCCTCGAAACTAGCGAACCCCTCTACGAGCAGTACTTC.

The table lists this clonotype with many counts. V and J are TRBV5-1 and TRBJ2-1, with a weak D call TRBD2 (6 bases). The CDR3 length is 14 residues. The V and J ends lost 4 bases and 1 base respectively, with 9 bases between them. Germline CDR1 and CDR2: SGHRS and YFSETQ. This chain's CDR3 is CASSPGTSYNEQFF. CDR3 nucleotides: TGCGCCAGCAGCCCCGGGACTTCCTACAATGAGCAGTTCTTC.

The chain carries TRBV5-6 and TRBJ2-1; D remains unclear. Trimming stripped 4 bases from V and 3 bases from J, with 11 bases between. The CDR3 covers 14 residues. Germline V gene sequence: CDR1 SGHDT, CDR2 YYEEEE. The CDR3 DNA reads TGTGCCAGCAGCCCCCGGCGCCTCTACAATGAGCAGTTCTTC. Translated, it gives CASSPRRLYNEQFF.

This clonotype was recorded at least ten times. The chain links TRBV29-1 to TRBJ2-7; no firm D call. V shed 3 bases and J shed 2 bases, with 5 bases lying between them. There are 11 residues in the CDR3. CDR1 and CDR2 (germline): SQVTM, ANQGSEA. In DNA, the CDR3 is TGCAGCGTTGAGGAAACCTACGAGCAGTACTTC. Amino acid sequence: CSVEETYEQYF.

This clonotype was counted at least ten times. CDR3 sequence reads: CAISGKALYEQYF. Here the CDR3 DNA reads TGTGCCATCTCCGGGAAGGCCTTATACGAGCAGTACTTC. V and J are TRBV2 and TRBJ2-7; weak D call: TRBD2 (5 bases). Germline lookup yields CDR1 SNHLY and CDR2 FYNNEI. V gave up 10 bases and J gave up 4 bases, with 17 bases separating them. The CDR3 has 13 amino acids. The complete variable domain, with remaining parts taken from reference TRBV2 and TRBJ2-7, reads EPEVTQTPSHQVTQMGQEVILRCVPISNHLYFYWYRQILGQKVEFLVSFYNNEISEKSEIFDDQFSVERPDGSNFTLKIRSTKLEDSAMYFCAISGKALYEQYFGPGTRLTVT.

This clonotype has ten or more counts. This sequence joins TRBV12-3 or TRBV12-4 and TRBJ1-2; TRBD1 aligns across 8 bases. This CDR3 comprises 13 residues. The trim removed 6 bases at V and 6 bases at J, leaving 6 bases unmatched. The CDR3 DNA reads TGTGCCAGCAGCGGACAGGGAAGTAATGGCTACACCTTC. It is translated as CASSGQGSNGYTF.

The chain is built from TRBV19 and TRBJ2-1; D is undetermined. In germline, CDR1 is LNHDA, CDR2 SQIVND (reference sequence). Between the trimmed V and J ends, which lost 6 bases and 8 bases, there was a span of 17 bases. This CDR3 is 14 amino acids long. In nucleotides, the CDR3 is TGTGCCAGTAGACAAAGAGAGGATTACTATGAGCAGTTCTTC. Its translation: CASRQREDYYEQFF.

The chain combines TRBV28 with TRBJ1-4; D possibly corresponds to TRBD1 (5 bases). Germline values: CDR1 MDHEN, CDR2 SYDVKM. Trimming removed 6 bases from V and 6 bases from J, with 17 bases in between. The CDR3 sequence is 15 residues long. DNA of the CDR3: TGTGCCAGCAGAGGAGGTCAAGTAGGGGATGAAAAACTGTTTTTT. It codes for CASRGGQVGDEKLFF.

The V call is TRBV11-1, the J call TRBJ2-2; 8 bases match TRBD1. Per the germline V gene, CDR1 is SGHAT and CDR2 is FQDESV (reference sequence). This CDR3 region has 16 residues. J gave up 6 bases and V 7 bases, and 13 bases lay outside the gene matches. This CDR3 reads CASNEDRGKSPGELFF. CDR3 nucleotide sequence: TGTGCCAGCAACGAAGACAGGGGTAAATCCCCCGGGGAGCTGTTTTTT. The whole variable domain, filled in from reference TRBV11-1 and TRBJ2-2, reads EAEVAQSPRYKITEKSQAVAFWCDPISGHATLYWYRQILGQGPELLVQFQDESVVDDSQLPKDRFSAERLKGVDSTLKIQPAELGDSAMYLCASNEDRGKSPGELFFGEGSRLTVL.

This clonotype occurred many times. The V and J genes are TRBV5-1 and TRBJ2-1; D is perhaps TRBD1 or TRBD2 (5 bases each). The CDR3 loop spans 14 amino acids. Trimming left V 4 bases short and J 4 bases short, with 12 bases between. Per the germline V gene, CDR1 is SGHRS and CDR2 is YFSETQ. The CDR3 spells CASSRGDLYNEQFF. In nucleotides, the CDR3 is TGCGCCAGCAGCCGAGGGGATCTATACAATGAGCAGTTCTTC.